The clone carrying this TCR beta chain was observed a single time. Its antigen is not identified. With a much larger clone just one base away, this may be a read error. Every TCR beta cDNA library bore unique molecular identifiers. A population of roughly 0.95 to 10 million T cells gave rise to 400,000 to 550,000 cDNA molecules. MiXCR was run by TCRdb on the PCR reads, yielding one entry per CDR3 protein. The table includes 150,000 to 200,000 distinct CDR3 sequences, about 29% detected once. The source of the sample is a study of post-analysis software for immune sequencing data. Overall study context: Courses of disease covered relapsing-remitting, secondary progressive and progressive-relapsing multiple sclerosis. Points from the study as a whole: Samples from one preparation batch, clustered by F measure, grouped strongly together. Controls significantly exceeded multiple sclerosis patients in normalized Chao1 diversity. Five TRBV segments were more frequent in patients than controls; TRBV5-6, TRBV5-1 and TRBV20-1 belonged to this group.

CDR3 length: 15 residues. Germline-derived CDR1 and CDR2 are WNHNN and SYGVQD (reference sequence). The sample comprised blood. The V gene is TRBV10-1, the J gene TRBJ2-1; a possible D gene is TRBD2 (5 bases). The clonotype was recovered from a girl aged 10-17 years with multiple sclerosis. CDR3 residues: CASSPLSGTYNERFF. The DNA of the CDR3 is TGCGCCAGCAGTCCTCTAAGCGGTACCTACAATGAGCGGTTCTTC.